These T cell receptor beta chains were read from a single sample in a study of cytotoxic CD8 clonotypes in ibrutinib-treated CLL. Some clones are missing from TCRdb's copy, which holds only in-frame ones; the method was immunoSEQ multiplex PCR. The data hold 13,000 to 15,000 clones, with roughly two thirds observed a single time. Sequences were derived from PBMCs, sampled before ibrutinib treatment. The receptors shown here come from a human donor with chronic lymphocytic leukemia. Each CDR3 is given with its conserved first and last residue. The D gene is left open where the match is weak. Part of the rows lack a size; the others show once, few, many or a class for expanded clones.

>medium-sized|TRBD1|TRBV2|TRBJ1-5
CASSFDRDQPQHF
TGTGCCAGCAGTTTTGACAGGGATCAGCCCCAGCATTTT
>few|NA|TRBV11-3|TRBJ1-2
CASSSGGYGYTF
TGTGCCAGCAGCTCTGGGGGCTATGGCTACACCTTC
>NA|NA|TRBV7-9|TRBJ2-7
CAVLSGDSYEQYF
TGTGCCGTGCTATCGGGGGATTCCTACGAGCAGTACTTC
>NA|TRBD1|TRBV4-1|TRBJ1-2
CASSPRPGDSSYGYTF
TGCGCCAGCAGCCCTAGACCCGGGGACAGCTCCTATGGCTACACCTTC
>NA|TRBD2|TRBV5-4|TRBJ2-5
CASSLGGGPGETQYF
TGTGCCAGCAGCTTGGGCGGGGGGCCAGGAGAGACCCAGTACTTC
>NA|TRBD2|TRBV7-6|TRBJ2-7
CASSLGTSGGGYEQYF
TGTGCCAGCAGCTTGGGGACTAGCGGGGGGGGCTACGAGCAGTACTTC
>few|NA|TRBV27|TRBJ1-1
CASSLGLINTEAFF
TGTGCCAGCAGCTTGGGACTGATAAACACTGAAGCTTTCTTT
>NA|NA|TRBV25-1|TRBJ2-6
CASSSRGVVGANVLTF
TGTGCCAGCAGTTCGAGGGGAGTGGTAGGGGCCAACGTCCTGACTTTC
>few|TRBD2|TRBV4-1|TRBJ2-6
CASSQRRLAGVGSGANVLTF
TGCGCCAGCAGCCAACGGAGGCTAGCGGGGGTGGGCTCTGGGGCCAACGTCCTGACTTTC
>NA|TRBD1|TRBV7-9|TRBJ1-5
CASSPGGRQPQHF
TGTGCCAGCAGCCCAGGGGGCCGACAGCCCCAGCATTTT
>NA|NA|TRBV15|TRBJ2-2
CATSKSPTGELFF
TGTGCCACCAGCAAAAGTCCAACCGGGGAGCTGTTTTTT
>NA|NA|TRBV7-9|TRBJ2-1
CASSISAGAYNEQFF
TGTGCCAGCAGCATTTCGGCAGGGGCATACAATGAGCAGTTCTTC
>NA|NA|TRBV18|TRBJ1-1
CASSPANTEAFF
TGTGCCAGCTCACCTGCGAACACTGAAGCTTTCTTT